The clone carrying this TCR beta chain has a single count. Its antigen is as yet unknown. Roughly 0.45 to 1 ug RNA was reverse transcribed with random hexamers. The authors amplified TCR beta CDR3 across 54 Vbeta and 13 Jbeta using immunoSEQ multiplex PCR. TCRdb recomputed calls from the immunoSEQ multiplex PCR reads with MiXCR, one row per CDR3 protein. This sample has around 200,000 distinct CDR3 sequences, with approximately 95% found just once. This CDR3 comprises 15 residues. The V gene lost 4 bases and the J gene lost 1 base, with 13 bases spanning the gap. CDR1 MGHDK and CDR2 SYGVNS come from the germline V gene. TEMRA cells were FACS-enriched, unlike CD8+ and CD4+ T cells, which were negatively isolated. The data were taken from a study of CD8 T cells in Susac syndrome. The wider study: Patients with Susac syndrome were therapy-naive, treated with corticosteroids, or treated with intravenous immunoglobulin alone when blood was collected.

Study-level points and caveats: In Susac syndrome, CD8+ expansion was highest in TEMRA and active disease.

The sequenced material came from CD8+ T cells from PBMCs. The chain links TRBV25-1 to TRBJ1-1, with TRBD1 as a possible D gene (5 bases). This TCR was recovered from a human donor with Susac syndrome. The CDR3 loop reads CASSGRDLGNTEAFF. The CDR3 DNA is TGTGCCAGCAGTGGAAGGGACCTGGGGAACACTGAAGCTTTCTTT.